This T cell receptor beta chain was captured in a study of cytomegalovirus exposure and HLA in healthy donors (dated 2017 in TCRdb). Regarding the research as a whole: An earlier analysis of approximately 550 of the donors reported approximately 270 Gb of sequence data and 100 million to 140 million unique TCR beta sequences from about 200 million T cells. The study used immunosequencing to profile the T cell repertoires of approximately 640 subjects and linked those repertoires to cytomegalovirus serostatus. Typing coverage varied by locus: 629-630 donors for A, B, C, DRB1 and DQB1; approximately 500 for DQA1; around 610 for DPA1; around 450 for DPB1. On average, around 200,000 unique TCR beta nucleotide sequences were sequenced per donor among about 400 genotyped donors of the cohort, with approximately 18% of those sequences being non-productive. Donor age, sex, ethnicity and CMV serostatus were collected together with the repertoire data. The study combined high-throughput TCR immunosequencing, statistical association of individual TCRs with disease status, and machine learning to predict cytomegalovirus infection status. A later genetic analysis took genome-wide SNP genotypes for about three fifths of the roughly 670 donors and used that subset as a discovery cohort. Both class I and class II loci were covered by HLA typing, at four-digit resolution. A later analysis re-examined previously published TCR beta repertoires from several hundred donors and added high-resolution HLA genotyping to investigate patterns of TCR occurrence. All discovery cohort repertoires had been generated on a single sequencing platform. An earlier analysis of about 600 of the donors used high-throughput TCR beta sequencing to judge whether each TCR beta V gene segment behaved as functional or pseudogenic. Rather than using new phenotypic data, the later analysis identified candidate immune exposures from TCR beta sequences and from how often those sequences occurred across donors. A separate validation cohort of 90 to 150 different subjects was used in addition to the roughly 640-subject first cohort. Approximately 310 gigabases of sequencing data and roughly 90 million unique TCR sequences were included in an early release covering around 600 HLA-typed donors. The study was designed to test whether signatures of past pathogen exposure could be identified by cataloging public T cell receptors. Among the roughly 400 genotyped donors, around 81% belonged to the genetic ancestry cluster associated with self-reported Caucasian donors. Because of strong linkage in the cohort, five DR-DQ haplotypes were treated as single units for association and clustering. What the authors observed across the whole study: A later analysis found that TCR association rates varied across HLA loci, with DRB1 alleles showing the most associated TCRs and HLA-C alleles the fewest. According to a later analysis, most CMV-associated TCR beta chains appeared to be HLA-restricted, and the HLA associations seemed to be driven largely by CMV exposure. Because counts were too low, around 18 rarely observed V segments, including chromosome 9 orphons, were left out of the earlier analysis of 587 of the donors. Cytomegalovirus status was reported to be diagnosed by the classifier with high specificity and sensitivity in both the original and validation cohorts. In a later analysis, HLA-associated TCR beta chains were found to be more clonally expanded and to have lower generation probabilities than equally common non-associated chains. Some IMGT-functional V segments, including TRBV6-2 and TRBV6-3, could not be distinguished by the 87-base-pair reads and were therefore excluded. Correlated functional status among segregating V segments might reflect linkage disequilibrium, but an unknown experimental factor could not be ruled out. Because some donors lacked HLA typing at each locus, the association tests relied only on the typed subset. While some public TCRs were present in many individuals, most TCR sequences turned up only very rarely across donors. A cluster of highly shared sequence variants was judged likely to be a technical artifact of the sequencing pipeline. This cohort had only TCR beta chains sequenced, and the lack of alpha or paired-chain data limited which features could be detected. According to a later analysis, parvovirus B19, influenza, CMV and Epstein-Barr virus appeared linked to several top co-occurrence clusters. In a later genetic analysis, fewer N-insertions in productive TCRs were reported among donors in an Asian-associated ancestry cluster than the roughly 640-donor mean. When HLA alleles, especially DR and DQ, strongly co-occurred, TCR associations were difficult to assign to individual alleles. In an earlier analysis of some 500 of the donors, most TCR beta V segments were observed in productive rearrangements about 87% or about 30% of the time, broadly matching IMGT annotations. Three of the identified cytomegalovirus-associated TCR beta chains were confirmed in vitro to be specific for cytomegalovirus antigens. In the study, roughly 160 TCR beta chains were listed as associated with cytomegalovirus. An association between a missense DCLRE1C variant and V-gene and J-gene trimming of TCR beta chains was found in a later genetic analysis and replicated in an independent cohort. Immune exposure information for the cohort was limited to CMV serostatus. Presence/absence analyses assumed roughly uniform sequencing depth across donors, an assumption that may not hold. According to the authors, the approach could potentially be generalized to other disease states and immunological phenotypes. Specific HLA alleles were associated with about 17,000 TCR beta sequences at a false discovery rate of 0.05 in a later analysis. A further reported finding was that TCR beta sequences accurately predicted the HLA-A and HLA-B alleles for most subjects in the first cohort.

The cohort comprised several hundred healthy bone marrow donors. At the time of sampling, every cohort member was nominally healthy, though immune exposures that went unrecorded were likely present. The donor was CMV seropositive and was included in the group of 250 to 300 seropositive cohort members. A peripheral blood sample was collected from each donor, and TCR beta sequencing was performed on peripheral blood mononuclear cells. The Qiagen DNeasy Blood Extraction Kit was used to extract genomic DNA from the blood cell samples. For this clone: Its binding antigen is unknown. No clone much larger than this one lies a single base away; base qualities are absent.

CDR1 and CDR2 are drawn from the germline V gene: MNHNS, SASEGT. The V end loses 2 bases and the J end loses 1 base, and a stretch of 17 bases separates them. CDR3 length: 17 amino acids, cysteine to phenylalanine. The DNA shown is the 51-base CDR3, in frame from base 1. Library preparation was by the immunoSEQ multiplex PCR assay. A mixture of 60 forward primers for TCR Vbeta segments and 13 reverse primers for TCR Jbeta segments was used in the multiplex PCR. Amplification of the CDR3 region of rearranged TCR beta genes was performed with a multiplex PCR assay on genomic DNA. Amplified TCR beta libraries were sequenced as 87-base-pair reads on the Illumina HiSeq System. As for the original processing: Across the roughly 640 repertoires, a later analysis counted tens of millions of unique TCR beta chains, roughly 11 million of which were shared by at least two donors. A nearest-neighbor algorithm error-corrected the raw reads and collapsed the reads into unique sequences, merging closely related sequences to remove PCR and sequencing errors. V, D and J gene segments were assigned by aligning CDR3 sequences to IMGT reference sequences. For a sequence to be retained, a match of at least six nucleotides was required to both a V gene segment and a J gene segment. Rearrangements were classified as productive when the CDR3 lacked stop codons and remained in frame with V and J, and all other rearrangements were classified as non-productive. Following IMGT convention, CDR3 was defined as the stretch from the second conserved V-encoded cysteine to the conserved J-encoded phenylalanine. Sequences without an unambiguous match to a single V gene segment were excluded from the earlier analysis of about 630 of the donors. An earlier analysis of fewer than 750 of the donors called V segments functional above 56.7% productive rearrangements and segregating when the between-donor standard deviation exceeded 5%. To diagnose cytomegalovirus status from the catalog of TCR beta chain sequences, a statistical classification framework was built. A later analysis assigned V and J genes by comparing TCR nucleotide sequences with IMGT/GENE-DB human TR gene sequences. In a later analysis, CDR3 sequences and most-parsimonious VDJ recombination scenarios were assigned using the TCRdist pipeline. In a later analysis, each TCR beta chain was defined by its CDR3 amino acid sequence together with its V-gene family, and reads without a unique V-gene family were excluded. As a way to deal with suspected cross-contamination and a sequencing artifact, a later analysis dropped roughly 620 nucleotide sequences that were highly shared and had low generation probability. In a later analysis, a clonal expansion index was calculated for each public chain from normalized within-repertoire ranks of inferred template counts. Generation probabilities in a later analysis came from a VDJ recombination model fitted to out-of-frame rearrangements, and those results were checked against IGoR. A later analysis scored TCR-TCR, TCR-HLA and TCR-CMV co-occurrence with hypergeometric tests, applying a repertoire-size bias correction to TCR pairs. A later analysis estimated false discovery rates by permuting HLA or CMV assignments 20 times. In a later analysis, co-occurring TCRs were grouped using DBSCAN, and TCRdist sequence similarity was added for clustering within HLA-allele-positive subsets. Repertoires with fewer than 30,000 or more than 120,000 public chains, plus five repertoires with anomalous nucleotide sharing, were excluded from co-occurrence clustering. TCRdb stores this immuneACCESS table with in-frame sequences only. Part of the clones is absent; in the studies checked, under half of the shortfall reflects unresolved V genes, and no reason is known for the rest. V and J calls and clone size follow that table, whereas D and trimming were derived from the DNA. This sample holds approximately 150,000 clones; 65% to 90% were observed only once. The ten largest make up around 11% of the sample.

The chain joins TRBV6-1 to TRBJ1-2; TRBD1 is possibly the D segment (6 matching bases). The source is a man between 45 and 60 years old in good health and CMV-seropositive. The material sequenced was PBMCs. Here is the DNA: TGTGCCAGCAGTGAATACACTAGGACAGAGTTTAACTATGGCTACACCTTC. This codes for CASSEYTRTEFNYGYTF.